The 22 T cell receptor beta chains in this list originate from one sample, sequenced in a study of T cells in Graves' hyperthyroidism and ophthalmopathy. Using RNA transcripts as the source, TCR beta CDR3 regions were amplified. A first-round RT-PCR of the TCR CDR3 used the HTBI primer set. One entry per CDR3 protein, called by TCRdb with MiXCR from the multiplex PCR reads. Here the sample spans about 720,000 distinct CDR3 sequences, less than 20% being singletons. The material sequenced was blood. The receptors were gathered from a man between 18 and 29 years old with Graves' hyperthyroidism.

This clonotype occurred many times. J is TRBJ2-7 and V is TRBV28; maybe TRBD1 (6 bases). This CDR3 is 12 amino acids long. Germline V gene sequence: CDR1 MDHEN, CDR2 SYDVKM. The V and J ends lost 6 bases and 3 bases respectively, with 9 bases between them. The DNA for the CDR3 is TGTGCCAGCAGCGGACAGAACTACGAGCAGTACTTC. Its translation: CASSGQNYEQYF.

This clonotype occurred many times. CDR3 nucleotides: TGTGCCAGCTCAGACGGACAGGACTACGAGCAGTACTTC. Translation: CASSDGQDYEQYF. This sequence joins TRBV18 and TRBJ2-7, with TRBD1 matching over 7 bases. The germline gives CDR1 KGHSH, CDR2 LQKENI. Germline trimming cut 5 bases from V and 3 bases from J; bases unmatched to any gene: 4. This CDR3 is 13 amino acids long.

This clonotype was seen ten or more times. The V gene is TRBV7-2, the J gene TRBJ2-7, with D perhaps TRBD1 or TRBD2 (5 bases each). V dropped 1 base and J dropped 2 bases, with 9 bases sitting between them. The germline gives CDR1 SGHTA, CDR2 FQGNSA. There are 14 residues in the CDR3. Here the CDR3 reads CASSLGVGAYEQYF. CDR3 nucleotide sequence: TGTGCCAGCAGCTTAGGCGTGGGGGCCTACGAGCAGTACTTC.

This clonotype was counted many times. The chain carries TRBV3-1 and TRBJ2-3; 8 nucleotides agree with TRBD2. The CDR3 has 17 amino acids. V lost 3 bases and J lost 2; bases outside the gene matches: 10. Germline-derived CDR1 and CDR2 are LGHDT and YNNKEL (reference sequence). The CDR3 reads CASSHHAGGRTTDTQYF. The DNA for the CDR3 is TGTGCCAGCAGCCACCACGCGGGCGGGAGGACCACAGATACGCAGTATTTT.

A single count supports this clonotype. V is TRBV14 and J is TRBJ1-2; D unresolved. Germline V gene data show CDR1 as SGHDN and CDR2 as FVKESK. CDR3 length equals 14 residues. Between the trimmed V and J ends, which lost 4 bases and 2 bases, there was a span of 11 bases. CDR3 loop: CASSLRTFNYGYTF. The CDR3, as DNA: TGTGCCAGCAGCCTCCGGACCTTCAACTATGGCTACACCTTC.

The sample holds many counts of this clonotype. V usage is TRBV9 and J usage is TRBJ2-7; D may be TRBD2 (5 bases). V lost 0 bases to trimming and J lost 0 bases, with 10 bases between them. The germline V gene encodes CDR1 SGDLS and CDR2 YYNGEE. The CDR3 runs 15 residues. The CDR3 DNA reads as TGTGCCAGCAGCGTAGGTGCGGGCCACTCCTACGAGCAGTACTTC. Residues: CASSVGAGHSYEQYF.

This clonotype has ten or more counts. The junction differs from germline at one of its ends, possibly a read error. This chain joins TRBV3-1 and TRBJ1-2, with D hard to call. There are 12 residues in the CDR3. The germline V gene has CDR1 LGHDT and CDR2 YNNKEL (reference sequence). DNA of the CDR3: TGTGCCAGCAGCTCCTCTAAGTATGGCTACACCTTC. Translation: CASSSSKYGYTF.

This clonotype was detected ten times or more. The CDR3 DNA is TGTGCCAGCAGTTTATGGACTAGCGGGAGTGGTACAGATACGCAGTATTTT. Amino acid sequence: CASSLWTSGSGTDTQYF. The chain employs TRBV28 and TRBJ2-3, with 12 bases fitting TRBD2. CDR1 MDHEN and CDR2 SYDVKM come from the germline V gene. After removal of 0 bases from V and 3 bases from J, the junction contained 4 bases not matched to a gene. The CDR3 contains 17 residues.

This chain connects TRBV29-1 to TRBJ2-7, with TRBD1 matching 7 bases. This CDR3 has 12 residues. V shed 5 bases and J 6 bases; nucleotides not matched to a gene: 7. Germline CDR1 is SQVTM and CDR2 is ANQGSEA. The CDR3 is CSVKGARAEQYF. Written as DNA, the CDR3 is TGCAGCGTTAAGGGGGCACGGGCCGAGCAGTACTTC.

This clonotype was detected many times. V gene TRBV2 combines with J gene TRBJ2-2; perhaps TRBD2 as D (5 bases). Germline CDR1 and CDR2: SNHLY and FYNNEI. V lost 5 bases to trimming and J lost 0 bases, with 10 bases between them. The CDR3 is 15 amino acids. The CDR3 sequence is CASSLDGTNTGELFF. In DNA form, the CDR3 reads TGTGCCAGCAGTTTGGACGGGACGAACACCGGGGAGCTGTTTTTT. The whole variable domain, filled in from reference TRBV2 and TRBJ2-2, reads EPEVTQTPSHQVTQMGQEVILRCVPISNHLYFYWYRQILGQKVEFLVSFYNNEISEKSEIFDDQFSVERPDGSNFTLKIRSTKLEDSAMYFCASSLDGTNTGELFFGEGSRLTVL.

The table lists this clonotype with many counts. The V call is TRBV30, the J call TRBJ1-2; 8 nucleotides line up with TRBD1. This CDR3 is built from 15 residues. CDR1 is GTSNPN and CDR2 is SVGIG in the germline V gene (reference sequence). Unmatched junction bases numbered 10, after V lost 2 bases and J lost 5 bases. This CDR3 reads CAWSFISGGAYGYTF. The CDR3 DNA follows: TGTGCCTGGAGTTTTATTTCAGGGGGCGCGTATGGCTACACCTTC. Drawing the rest from reference TRBV30 and TRBJ1-2, the complete variable domain is SQTIHQWPATLVQPVGSPLSLECTVEGTSNPNLYWYRQAAGRGLQLLFYSVGIGQISSEVPQNLSASRPQDRQFILSSKKLLLSDSGFYLCAWSFISGGAYGYTFGSGTRLTVV.

The V gene is TRBV11-3, the J gene TRBJ2-5; the match to TRBD2 covers 16 bases. The germline CDR1 and CDR2 sequences are SGHNT and YENEEA. J was trimmed by 5 bases and V by 5 bases; bases with no gene match: 8. The CDR3 extends over 17 amino acids. The CDR3 sequence is CASSPGTSGRARETQYF. The CDR3 DNA sequence: TGTGCCAGCAGCCCCGGGACTAGCGGGAGGGCCAGGGAGACCCAGTACTTC.

Ten or more counts support this clonotype. The chain employs TRBV11-2 and TRBJ1-1, with D uncertain. The CDR3 contains 14 residues. Germline-derived CDR1 and CDR2 are SGHAT and FQNNGV. V gave up 2 bases and J gave up 3 bases, with 10 bases separating them. Here the CDR3 DNA reads TGTGCCAGCAGCTTAATCCACGGGGACACTGAAGCTTTCTTT. Translated, it gives CASSLIHGDTEAFF.

The count of this clonotype is one. Just one base apart from a much larger clone, this may be a read error. The gene calls are TRBV7-2 and TRBJ2-7; D remains ambiguous. From germline, CDR1 is SGHTA and CDR2 FQGNSA. The CDR3 is made up of 12 amino acids. Between the trimmed V and J ends, which lost 4 bases and 7 bases, there was a span of 11 bases. The CDR3 DNA reads TGTGCCAGCAGCTCTTATGACAATGAGCAGTACTTC. Encoded protein: CASSSYDNEQYF. Drawing the rest from reference TRBV7-2 and TRBJ2-7, the complete variable domain is GAGVSQSPSNKVTEKGKDVELRCDPISGHTALYWYRQSLGQGLEFLIYFQGNSAPDKSGLPSDRFSAERTGGSVSTLTIQRTQQEDSAVYLCASSSYDNEQYFGPGTRLTVT.

This clonotype has more than one count but fewer than ten. The chain links TRBV19 to TRBJ2-7; 10 bases fit TRBD1. The CDR3 is made up of 15 amino acids. Trimming at V came to 5 bases and at J to 4 bases, leaving 8 bases not matched to a gene. Germline V gene lookup returns CDR1 LNHDA and CDR2 SQIVND (reference sequence). In DNA form, the CDR3 reads TGTGCCAGTAGTTTTGTAGGACAGGGGGGTTACGAGCAGTACTTC. Translated, it gives CASSFVGQGGYEQYF.

This clonotype was picked up a small number of times. The J gene is TRBJ2-7, the V gene TRBV12-3 or TRBV12-4, with D unclear. The CDR3 runs 12 residues. V was cut by 2 bases and J by 5 bases, with 7 bases left in between. CDR3 in DNA: TGTGCCAGCAGTTTATTCGAGGACGAGCAGTACTTC. It encodes CASSLFEDEQYF.

Many counts were recorded for this clonotype. The rearrangement joins TRBV12-3 or TRBV12-4 to TRBJ2-1, with 7 positions matching TRBD2. Trimming took 7 bases from V and 0 from J; bases not matched to a gene: 6. The CDR3 has 15 residues. The CDR3 protein is CASTPGTISYNEQFF. The CDR3 coding sequence is TGTGCCAGCACCCCCGGGACTATCTCCTACAATGAGCAGTTCTTC.

Comment on this clonotype: A much larger clone differs by one base, so this may be a read error. CDR3 sequence reads: CASTPTGEQFF. Here the CDR3 DNA reads TGTGCCAGCACACCGACAGGGGAGCAGTTCTTC. The genes are TRBV2 and TRBJ2-1; TRBD1 matches 7 bases. Trimming removed 7 bases from V and 10 bases from J; junction bases left unmatched: 4. The CDR3 consists of 11 residues. The germline CDR1 and CDR2 sequences are SNHLY and FYNNEI.

The table lists this clonotype with a few counts. Here the CDR3 DNA reads TGCAGTGCTAGAAGGACAGGGGCGCGAGAAACTGAAGCTTTCTTT. It translates to CSARRTGARETEAFF. The chain recombines TRBV20-1 with TRBJ1-1, with 9 bases matching TRBD1. This CDR3 has 15 residues. The trim removed 2 bases at V and 5 bases at J, leaving 9 bases unmatched. Looked up from germline, CDR1 is DFQATT and CDR2 is SNEGSKA (reference sequence).

This clonotype showed up just a few times. The chain uses TRBV7-8 and TRBJ1-2, with 9 bases lining up with TRBD1. Looked up from germline, CDR1 is SGHVS and CDR2 is FQNEAQ. J gave up 8 bases and V 5 bases, and 12 bases lay outside the gene matches. This CDR3 comprises 15 residues. DNA of the CDR3: TGTGCCAGCAGCCCGGGACAGGGAATTGATGGGGGCTACACCTTC. It codes for CASSPGQGIDGGYTF.

This clonotype was detected ten times or more. V is TRBV6-2 or TRBV6-3 and J is TRBJ2-1; D is ambiguous. V shed 5 bases and J shed 4 bases, with 9 bases lying between them. Germline assignment: CDR1 MNHEY and CDR2 SVGEGT. This CDR3 contains 13 residues. CDR3 amino acids: CASSPTEYNEQFF. The CDR3 DNA is TGTGCCAGCAGTCCAACAGAGTACAATGAGCAGTTCTTC.

At least ten counts were recorded for this clonotype. V and J are TRBV18 and TRBJ2-2, with D perhaps matching TRBD2 (6 bases). With 1 base removed from V and 6 bases from J, the gap between germline ends came to 15 bases. The length of the CDR3 is 16 residues. Looked up from germline, CDR1 is KGHSH and CDR2 is LQKENI. DNA of the CDR3: TGTGCCAGCTCACCACTTGGAGGAGGGCCGGCCGGGGAGCTGTTTTTT. The encoded protein is CASSPLGGGPAGELFF.